A selection of T cell receptor beta chains follows, all from one sample in a study of T cells after yellow fever vaccination. One entry per CDR3 protein results from TCRdb running MiXCR on the 5' RACE reads. The sample comprises 200,000 or so distinct CDR3 sequences, more than 6.5% of which are singletons, and 1.1% rests with the top ten. Specimen: CD4+ T cells sorted from PBMCs, collected on the day of the yellow fever booster vaccination. The receptors come from a man aged 30 to 39 who received the YFV17D yellow fever vaccine. Each CDR3 is given with its conserved first and last residue. The D gene is left open where the match is weak. Clone size appears in some rows only: once, few, many, or a class for an expanded clone.

>.|TRBV5-8|many|TRBJ2-5
CASTRAAALGETQYF
TGTGCCAGCACAAGGGCAGCGGCCCTCGGTGAGACCCAGTACTTC
>.|TRBV10-1|many|TRBJ2-1
CASSESVGYNEQFF
TGCGCCAGCAGTGAGTCGGTGGGGTACAATGAGCAGTTCTTC
>.|TRBV6-6|.|TRBJ2-5
CASSTQGGETQYF
TGTGCCAGCAGTACCCAGGGGGGAGAGACCCAGTACTTC
>.|TRBV5-1|few|TRBJ2-7
CASSPGRQYEEQYF
TGCGCCAGCAGCCCGGGACGGCAATATGAGGAGCAGTACTTC
>.|TRBV12-3/TRBV12-4|.|TRBJ2-7
CASSLGRHYEQYF
TGTGCCAGCAGTTTGGGCAGGCACTACGAGCAGTACTTC
>.|TRBV20-1|.|TRBJ2-7
CSARLLRGTSYEQYF
TGCAGTGCTAGATTACTACGCGGGACTTCCTACGAGCAGTACTTC
>.|TRBV20-1|many|TRBJ2-1
CSVARDPYNEQFF
TGCAGTGTGGCTAGGGACCCCTACAATGAGCAGTTCTTC
>.|TRBV6-4|.|TRBJ1-4
CASSDSGSW
TGTGCCAGCAGTGACTCGGGCTCGTGG
>TRBD1|TRBV18|.|TRBJ2-7
CASSPNGDSYEQYF
TGTGCCAGCTCACCAAATGGGGACAGCTACGAGCAGTACTTC
>.|TRBV7-2|.|TRBJ2-5
CASSAKGRGSTETQYF
TGTGCCAGCAGCGCTAAGGGGCGAGGTTCGACAGAGACCCAGTACTTC
>TRBD1|TRBV5-1|.|TRBJ2-3
CASSPQGVRRTDTQYF
TGCGCCAGCAGTCCTCAGGGGGTCCGAAGAACAGATACGCAGTATTTT
>TRBD2|TRBV12-3/TRBV12-4|few|TRBJ2-1
CASSIGLAGNNEQFF
TGTGCCAGCAGTATTGGACTAGCGGGAAATAATGAGCAGTTCTTC
>TRBD1|TRBV20-1|many|TRBJ2-7
CSGQQTGPSYEQYF
TGCAGTGGACAGCAGACAGGGCCTTCCTACGAGCAGTACTTC
>.|TRBV25-1|many|TRBJ2-1
CASSGRVEQFF
TGTGCCAGCAGTGGAAGGGTTGAGCAGTTCTTC
>.|TRBV24-1|many|TRBJ2-3
CATSEGRLSDTQYF
TGTGCCACCAGTGAGGGGAGATTGTCAGATACGCAGTATTTT
>.|TRBV5-1|many|TRBJ2-1
CASSPVGNEQFF
TGCGCCAGCAGCCCAGTAGGTAATGAGCAGTTCTTC
>TRBD2|TRBV4-1|.|TRBJ2-2
CASSQDPSGTSNTGELFF
TGCGCCAGCAGCCAAGATCCTAGCGGGACCTCGAACACCGGGGAGCTGTTTTTT
>.|TRBV2|many|TRBJ2-1
CASRTDSYNEQFF
TGTGCCAGCCGGACCGACTCCTACAATGAGCAGTTCTTC
>.|TRBV5-4|many|TRBJ2-3
CASSPPDGDTQYF
TGTGCCAGCAGCCCCCCTGATGGGGATACGCAGTATTTT
>TRBD1|TRBV6-2/TRBV6-3|.|TRBJ1-5
CASTHRDRVLSGTQHF
TGTGCCAGCACTCACCGGGACAGGGTCCTTTCAGGGACCCAGCATTTT
>.|TRBV5-6|many|TRBJ2-7
CASSLYEQYF
TGTGCCAGCAGCTTGTACGAGCAGTACTTC
>.|TRBV6-5|few|TRBJ2-1
CASSYSPGPYNEQFF
TGTGCCAGCAGTTACTCGCCGGGACCGTACAATGAGCAGTTCTTC
>TRBD1|TRBV5-1|few|TRBJ2-7
CASSLEGADTYEQYF
TGCGCCAGCAGCTTGGAGGGGGCGGATACCTACGAGCAGTACTTC
>.|TRBV20-1|many|TRBJ2-3
CSALPPPSDTQYF
TGCAGTGCACTCCCCCCTCCTTCAGATACGCAGTATTTT
>.|TRBV20-1|.|TRBJ2-1
CSAGRWPQNEQFF
TGCAGTGCTGGGAGATGGCCCCAGAATGAGCAGTTCTTC
>TRBD2|TRBV6-4|many|TRBJ2-1
CASSGLADHNEQFF
TGTGCCAGCAGCGGACTAGCGGATCACAATGAGCAGTTCTTC
>TRBD2|TRBV7-7|.|TRBJ2-1
CASSLGSGRAGEQFF
TGTGCTAGCAGCTTGGGTAGCGGGAGGGCCGGTGAGCAGTTCTTC
>.|TRBV20-1|many|TRBJ2-7
CSARVGTAMGEQYF
TGCAGTGCTAGAGTTGGGACGGCCATGGGGGAGCAGTACTTC
>.|TRBV5-1|.|TRBJ1-5
CASSFAGASNQPQHF
TGCGCCAGCAGCTTTGCCGGGGCTAGCAATCAGCCCCAGCATTTT
>.|TRBV5-1|many|TRBJ1-2
CASSVGSGTANYGYTF
TGCGCCAGCAGCGTAGGGTCCGGGACGGCAAACTATGGCTACACCTTC
>TRBD1|TRBV5-4|few|TRBJ2-7
CASSRDRFTYEQYF
TGTGCCAGCAGCAGGGACAGGTTCACCTACGAGCAGTACTTC
>.|TRBV7-2|many|TRBJ1-5
CASSRNRGGVGQPQHF
TGTGCCAGCAGCCGTAACCGTGGGGGCGTCGGTCAGCCCCAGCATTTT
>.|TRBV11-2|many|TRBJ2-1
CASSLILGNEQFF
TGTGCCAGCAGCTTAATACTCGGGAATGAGCAGTTCTTC
>.|TRBV20-1|many|TRBJ2-4
CSASPSTLAKNIQYF
TGCAGTGCTAGTCCTAGCACCCTAGCCAAAAACATTCAGTACTTC
>.|TRBV20-1|few|TRBJ2-7
CSAVFRQAYEQYF
TGCAGTGCCGTATTCCGACAGGCCTACGAGCAGTACTTC
>TRBD2|TRBV20-1|many|TRBJ2-7
CSAKGLAREQYF
TGCAGTGCTAAGGGACTAGCGCGCGAGCAGTACTTC
>.|TRBV20-1|.|TRBJ2-4
CSASGVGLLKNIQYF
TGCAGTGCTAGCGGGGTAGGGCTACTCAAAAACATTCAGTACTTC
>TRBD2|TRBV4-3|many|TRBJ2-1
CASSRTSGSRNEQFF
TGCGCCAGCAGCCGGACTAGCGGGAGTCGAAATGAGCAGTTCTTC
>.|TRBV12-3/TRBV12-4|many|TRBJ2-7
CASSLAGFSYEQYF
TGTGCCAGCAGTTTAGCCGGATTCTCCTACGAGCAGTACTTC
>.|TRBV29-1|few|TRBJ1-1
CSASQILNTEAFF
TGCAGCGCTTCACAGATTCTGAACACTGAAGCTTTCTTT
>.|TRBV7-8|many|TRBJ2-5
CASSSQARGSETQYF
TGTGCCAGCAGCTCTCAGGCGAGGGGGAGCGAGACCCAGTACTTC
>.|TRBV18|few|TRBJ2-1
CASSPQSSSYNEQFF
TGTGCCAGCTCACCACAATCCAGTTCCTACAATGAGCAGTTCTTC
>.|TRBV29-1|few|TRBJ1-1
CSVQGLSLNTEAFF
TGCAGCGTTCAGGGGCTTAGCCTGAACACTGAAGCTTTCTTT
>.|TRBV20-1|.|TRBJ2-1
CSANRLNNEQFF
TGCAGTGCTAACAGGCTGAACAATGAGCAGTTCTTC
>TRBD1|TRBV27|few|TRBJ1-6
CASTPTGKGRSPLHF
TGTGCCAGCACCCCGACAGGGAAGGGCCGTTCACCCCTCCACTTT
>.|TRBV10-3|few|TRBJ2-1
CAISELGGSYNEQFF
TGTGCCATCAGTGAGCTCGGGGGCTCCTACAATGAGCAGTTCTTC
>.|TRBV12-3/TRBV12-4|.|TRBJ2-4
CASNPGAEQNIQYF
TGTGCCAGCAACCCGGGGGCGGAGCAAAACATTCAGTACTTC
>.|TRBV19|many|TRBJ2-1
CASSRVHEQFF
TGTGCCAGTAGTAGGGTCCATGAGCAGTTCTTC
>.|TRBV28|.|TRBJ2-5
CASSSPPGRGLETQYF
TGTGCCAGCTCTTCCCCGCCAGGCAGGGGCCTGGAGACCCAGTACTTC
>.|TRBV7-7|.|TRBJ2-5
CASSLVRTGQETQYF
TGTGCTAGCAGCTTAGTTAGAACGGGCCAAGAGACCCAGTACTTC
>TRBD2|TRBV28|many|TRBJ2-1
CASLSSGLAANEQFF
TGTGCCAGCCTTTCTTCGGGGCTAGCGGCCAATGAGCAGTTCTTC
>.|TRBV20-1|many|TRBJ2-7
CSARDPPEQYF
TGCAGTGCTAGAGATCCGCCCGAGCAGTACTTC
>.|TRBV12-3/TRBV12-4|many|TRBJ2-2
CASSFGNTGELFF
TGTGCCAGCAGTTTCGGAAACACCGGGGAGCTGTTTTTT
>.|TRBV5-1|many|TRBJ2-3
CASSLVVADTQYF
TGCGCCAGCAGCCTAGTTGTCGCAGATACGCAGTATTTT
>.|TRBV5-1|.|TRBJ2-2
CASSLYGVSNTGELFF
TGCGCCAGCAGCTTGTACGGCGTCTCGAACACCGGGGAGCTGTTTTTT
>.|TRBV7-2|few|TRBJ1-2
CASAGPHYGYTF
TGTGCCAGCGCCGGGCCCCACTATGGCTACACCTTC
>TRBD1|TRBV12-3/TRBV12-4|many|TRBJ1-2
CASSKRDSPGLNYGYTF
TGTGCCAGCAGTAAAAGGGACAGCCCTGGTTTAAACTATGGCTACACCTTC